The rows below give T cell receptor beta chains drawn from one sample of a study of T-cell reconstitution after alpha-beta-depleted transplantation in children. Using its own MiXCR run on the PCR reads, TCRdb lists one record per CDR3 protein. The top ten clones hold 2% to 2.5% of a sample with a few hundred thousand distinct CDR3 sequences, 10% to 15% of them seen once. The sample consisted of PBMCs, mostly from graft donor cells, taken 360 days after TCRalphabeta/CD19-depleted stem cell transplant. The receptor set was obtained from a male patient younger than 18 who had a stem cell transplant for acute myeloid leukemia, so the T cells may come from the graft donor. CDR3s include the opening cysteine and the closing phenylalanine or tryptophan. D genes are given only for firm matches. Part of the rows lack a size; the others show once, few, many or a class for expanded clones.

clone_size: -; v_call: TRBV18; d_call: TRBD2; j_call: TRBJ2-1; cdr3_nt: TGTGCCAGCTCACCAACTTCTAGCGGGAGTTCAAATGAGCAGTTCTTC; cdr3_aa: CASSPTSSGSSNEQFF
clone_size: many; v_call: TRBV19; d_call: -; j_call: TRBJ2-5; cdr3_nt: TGTGCCAGTAGTATCATGCAGGGTCAAGAGACCCAGTACTTC; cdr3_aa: CASSIMQGQETQYF
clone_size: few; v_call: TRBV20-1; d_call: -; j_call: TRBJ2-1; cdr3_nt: TGCAGTGCTCGAGCTTCTACTCGTGAGCAGTTCTTC; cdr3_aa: CSARASTREQFF
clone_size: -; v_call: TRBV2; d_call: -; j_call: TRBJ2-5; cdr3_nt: TGTGCCAGCAGTGACAACAGCCCGCTAGAGACCCAGTACTTC; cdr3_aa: CASSDNSPLETQYF
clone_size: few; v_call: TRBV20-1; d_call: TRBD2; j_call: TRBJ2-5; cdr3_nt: TGCAGTGCCCCTAGCGGGAGCAACCAAGAGACCCAGTACTTC; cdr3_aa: CSAPSGSNQETQYF
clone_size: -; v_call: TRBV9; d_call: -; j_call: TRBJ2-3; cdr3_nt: TGTGCCAGCAGCCGGGAACTTATCACAGATACGCAGTATTTT; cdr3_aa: CASSRELITDTQYF
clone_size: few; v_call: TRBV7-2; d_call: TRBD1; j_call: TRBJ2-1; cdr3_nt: TGTGCCAGCAGCTCCCCAGGGGGCAGTGGAAATGAGCAGTTCTTC; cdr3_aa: CASSSPGGSGNEQFF
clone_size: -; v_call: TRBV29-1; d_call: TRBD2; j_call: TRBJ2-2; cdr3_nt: TGCAGCGCCATAACTAGCGGGTGGAACACCGGGGAGCTGTTTTTT; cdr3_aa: CSAITSGWNTGELFF
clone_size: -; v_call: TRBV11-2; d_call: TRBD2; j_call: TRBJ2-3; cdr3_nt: TGTGCCAGCAGTAAAACTAGCGGCCAGCCACACATAGATACGCAGTATTTT; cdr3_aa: CASSKTSGQPHIDTQYF
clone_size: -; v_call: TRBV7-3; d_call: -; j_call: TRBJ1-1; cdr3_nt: TGTGCCAGCAGCTTAAAATTTGAAGGAAGTGAAGCTTTCTTT; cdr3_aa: CASSLKFEGSEAFF
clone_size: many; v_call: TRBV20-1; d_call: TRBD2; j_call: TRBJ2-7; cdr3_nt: TGCAGTGCTCTTAGCGGGGGACTCTACGAGCAGTACTTC; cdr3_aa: CSALSGGLYEQYF
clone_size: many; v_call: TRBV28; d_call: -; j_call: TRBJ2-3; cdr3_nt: TGTGCCAGCAGCCTCGGGGCTACGCGGGGAGATACGCAGTATTTT; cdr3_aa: CASSLGATRGDTQYF
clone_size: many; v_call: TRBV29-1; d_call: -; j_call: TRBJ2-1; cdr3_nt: TGCAGCGTCGTTTACACAAGCTCCTACAATGAGCAGTTCTTC; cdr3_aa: CSVVYTSSYNEQFF
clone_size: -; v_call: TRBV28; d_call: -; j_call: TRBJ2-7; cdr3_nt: TGTGCCAGCAGTTTCCACGGGGGCGAGCAGTACTTC; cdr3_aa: CASSFHGGEQYF
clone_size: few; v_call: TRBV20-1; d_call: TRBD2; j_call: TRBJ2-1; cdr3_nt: TGCAGTGACCTACTAGCGGGAGGGTACAATGAGCAGTTCTTC; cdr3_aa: CSDLLAGGYNEQFF
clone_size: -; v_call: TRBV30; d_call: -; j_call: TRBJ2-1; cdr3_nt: TGTGCCTGGGATTTGTTGGCGGGCAATGAGCAGTTCTTC; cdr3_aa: CAWDLLAGNEQFF
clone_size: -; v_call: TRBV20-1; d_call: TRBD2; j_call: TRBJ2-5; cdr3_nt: TGCGGGTGTCCCGGGACTAGCGGAACGGGAAGAGAGACCCAGTACTTC; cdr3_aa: CGCPGTSGTGRETQYF
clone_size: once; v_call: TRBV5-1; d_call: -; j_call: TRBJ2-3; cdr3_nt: TGCGCCAGCAGCTTGCAGTTTAGCACAGATACGCAGTATTTT; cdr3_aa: CASSLQFSTDTQYF
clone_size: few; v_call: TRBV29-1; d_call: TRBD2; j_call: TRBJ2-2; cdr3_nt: TGCAGCGCAGAGACTAGCGGGGGGAACACCGGGGAGCTGTTTTTT; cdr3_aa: CSAETSGGNTGELFF
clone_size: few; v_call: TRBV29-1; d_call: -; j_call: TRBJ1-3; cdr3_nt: TGCAGCGTTGTCCTCGCGAGGACAGGAAACACCATATATTTT; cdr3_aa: CSVVLARTGNTIYF
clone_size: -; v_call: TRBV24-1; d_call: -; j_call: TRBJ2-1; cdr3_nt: TGTGCCACCAGTGACCCAAGGGCGAAGCCACTCGAGCAGTTCTTC; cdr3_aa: CATSDPRAKPLEQFF
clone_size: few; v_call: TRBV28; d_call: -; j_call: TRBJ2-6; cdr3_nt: TGTGCCAGCTTCCCCCAGGGGCGCCTCTCTGGGGCCAACGTCCTGACTTTC; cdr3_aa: CASFPQGRLSGANVLTF
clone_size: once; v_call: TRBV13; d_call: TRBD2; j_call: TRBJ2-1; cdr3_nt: TGTGCCAGCAGCTTAGTAGCGGGAGTGGTTGAGCAGTTCTTC; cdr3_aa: CASSLVAGVVEQFF
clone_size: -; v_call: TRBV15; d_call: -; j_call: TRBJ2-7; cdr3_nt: TGTGCCACCAGCCCTGGGGACTACGAGCAGTACTTC; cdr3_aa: CATSPGDYEQYF
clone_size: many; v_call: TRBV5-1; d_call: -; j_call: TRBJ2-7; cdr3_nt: TGTGCCAGCAGTTTTGGGTACGAGCAGTACTTC; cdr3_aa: CASSFGYEQYF
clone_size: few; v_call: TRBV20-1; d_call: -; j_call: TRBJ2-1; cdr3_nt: TGCAGTGCTACACGAAAAAATGAGCAGTTCTTC; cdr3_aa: CSATRKNEQFF
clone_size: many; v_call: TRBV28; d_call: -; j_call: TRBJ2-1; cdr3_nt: TGTGCCAGCGAAACCGGAGTCTCCTACAATGAGCAGTTCTTC; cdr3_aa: CASETGVSYNEQFF
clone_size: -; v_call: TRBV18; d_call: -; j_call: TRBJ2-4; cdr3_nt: TGTGCCAGCTCACCACGGGGACCGAGGAAAGTTCGGGGTAACATTCAGTACTTC; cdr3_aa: CASSPRGPRKVRGNIQYF
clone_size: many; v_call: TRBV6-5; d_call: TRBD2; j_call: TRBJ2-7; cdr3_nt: TGTGCCAGCAGTTACCTCGACGGGAGGGCCTACGAGCAGTACTTC; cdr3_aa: CASSYLDGRAYEQYF
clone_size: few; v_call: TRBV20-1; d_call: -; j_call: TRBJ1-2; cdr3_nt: TGCAGTGCTAGAGAAACGGGGTTAGGGGATGGCTACACCTTC; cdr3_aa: CSARETGLGDGYTF
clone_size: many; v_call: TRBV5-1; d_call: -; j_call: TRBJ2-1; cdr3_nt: TGCGCCAGCAGCCCATCACCCTATAATGAGCAGTTCTTC; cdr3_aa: CASSPSPYNEQFF
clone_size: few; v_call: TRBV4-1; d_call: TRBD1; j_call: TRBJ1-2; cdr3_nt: TGCGCCAGCAGCCAAGGGACAGGGGGAGTCTATGGCTACACCTTC; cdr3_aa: CASSQGTGGVYGYTF
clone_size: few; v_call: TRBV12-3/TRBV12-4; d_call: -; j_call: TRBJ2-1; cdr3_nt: TGTGCCAGCAGTTTAGGAATGCTAGGCCACAATGAGCAGTTCTTC; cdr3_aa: CASSLGMLGHNEQFF
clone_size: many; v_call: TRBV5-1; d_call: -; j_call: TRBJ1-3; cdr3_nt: TGCGCCAGCAGCAACGAAGGAAACACCATATATTTT; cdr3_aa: CASSNEGNTIYF
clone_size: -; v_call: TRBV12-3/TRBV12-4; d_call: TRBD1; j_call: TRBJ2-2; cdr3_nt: TGTGCCTCCGACAGGGGTAACACCGGGGAGCTGTTTTTT; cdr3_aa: CASDRGNTGELFF
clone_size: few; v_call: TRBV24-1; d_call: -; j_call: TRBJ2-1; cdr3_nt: TGTGCCACCACTTCATGGGCTAGCGCCTATAATGAGCAGTTCTTC; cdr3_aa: CATTSWASAYNEQFF
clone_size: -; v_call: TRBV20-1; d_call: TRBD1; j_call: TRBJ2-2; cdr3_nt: TGCAGTGCTAGGGGGACAGGGGTGATCACCGGGGAGCTGTTTTTT; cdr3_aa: CSARGTGVITGELFF
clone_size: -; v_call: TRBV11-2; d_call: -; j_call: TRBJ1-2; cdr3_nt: TGTGCCAGCAGCTTAGATGGAACAGGCAACAACTATGGCTACACCTTC; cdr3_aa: CASSLDGTGNNYGYTF
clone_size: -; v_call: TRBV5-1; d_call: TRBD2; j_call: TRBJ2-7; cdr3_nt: TGCGCCAGCTCCGGGACTAGCGTGTACGAGCAGTACTTC; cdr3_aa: CASSGTSVYEQYF
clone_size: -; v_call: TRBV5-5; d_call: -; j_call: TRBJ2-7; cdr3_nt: TGTGCCAGCACCCACCAGGAAAGGGGGATGGAGCGTTACGAGCAGTGCTTC; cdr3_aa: CASTHQERGMERYEQCF
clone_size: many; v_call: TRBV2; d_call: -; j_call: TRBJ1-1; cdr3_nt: TGTGCCAGCAGTGCACAAGTGAACACTGAAGCTTTCTTT; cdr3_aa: CASSAQVNTEAFF
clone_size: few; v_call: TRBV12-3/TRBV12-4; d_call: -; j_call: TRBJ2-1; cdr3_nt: TGTGCCAGCAGTTTAGCGTCCTTAGCAGAGGCGCAGCAGTTCTTC; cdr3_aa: CASSLASLAEAQQFF
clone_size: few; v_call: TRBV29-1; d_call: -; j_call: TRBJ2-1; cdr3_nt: TGCAGCGTAGACACAGGGGGGGGCTACAATGAGCAGTTCTTC; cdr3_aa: CSVDTGGGYNEQFF
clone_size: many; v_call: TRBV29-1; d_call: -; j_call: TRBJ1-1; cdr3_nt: TGCAGCGTTGAGGGGACACCGACCGTTCCTGAAGCTTTCTTT; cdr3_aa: CSVEGTPTVPEAFF
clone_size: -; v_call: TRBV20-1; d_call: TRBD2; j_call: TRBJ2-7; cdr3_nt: TGCAGTGCTAGAGTTCCCCGACTAGCGGGAGAATCCGAGCAGTACTTC; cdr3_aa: CSARVPRLAGESEQYF
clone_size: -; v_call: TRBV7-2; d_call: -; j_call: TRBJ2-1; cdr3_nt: TGTGCCAGCAGCTTAGGCCCGGGAGTCCGTGAGCAGTTCTTC; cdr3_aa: CASSLGPGVREQFF
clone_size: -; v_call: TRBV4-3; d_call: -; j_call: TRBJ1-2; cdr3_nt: TGCGCCAGCAGCCAAGATTCTGGGTGGTTGAGTGGCTACACCTTC; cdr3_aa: CASSQDSGWLSGYTF
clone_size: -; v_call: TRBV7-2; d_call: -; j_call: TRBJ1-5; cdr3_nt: TGTGCCAGCAGCTTTAAGGGGGGGAGGTTCAATCAGCCCCAGCATTTT; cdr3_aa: CASSFKGGRFNQPQHF
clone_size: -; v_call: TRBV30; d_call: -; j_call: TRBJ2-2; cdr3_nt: TGTGCCTGGAGTCCCTGGGGAGCCGGGGAGCTGTTTTTT; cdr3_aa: CAWSPWGAGELFF
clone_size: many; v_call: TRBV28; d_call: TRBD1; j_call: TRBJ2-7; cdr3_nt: TGTGCCAGCAGTCCCTGGACAGGGATAGGCTACGAGCAGTACTTC; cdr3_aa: CASSPWTGIGYEQYF
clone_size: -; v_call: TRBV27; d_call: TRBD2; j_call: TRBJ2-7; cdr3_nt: TGTGCCAGCAGGAAGACTAGCGGGGACTACGAGCAGTACTTC; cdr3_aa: CASRKTSGDYEQYF
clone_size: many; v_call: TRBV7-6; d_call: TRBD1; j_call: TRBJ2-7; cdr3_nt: TGTGCCAGCAGCTACGGACAGGGGAACAACGAGCAGTACTTC; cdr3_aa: CASSYGQGNNEQYF
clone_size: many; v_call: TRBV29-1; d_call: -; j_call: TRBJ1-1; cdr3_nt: TGCAGCGTTGTCCCCCGGACAGTCATGAACACTGAAGCTTTCTTT; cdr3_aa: CSVVPRTVMNTEAFF
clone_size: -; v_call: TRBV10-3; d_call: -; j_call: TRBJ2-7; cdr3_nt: TGTGCCATCAGTGACGTTCCCCCGACAACCTCCTACGAGCAGTACTTC; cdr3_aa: CAISDVPPTTSYEQYF
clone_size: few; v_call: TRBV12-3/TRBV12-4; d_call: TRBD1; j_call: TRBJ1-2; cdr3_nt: TGTGCCAGCAGCTCACACGCCCGGACAGGGGACTATGGCTACACCTTC; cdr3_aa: CASSSHARTGDYGYTF